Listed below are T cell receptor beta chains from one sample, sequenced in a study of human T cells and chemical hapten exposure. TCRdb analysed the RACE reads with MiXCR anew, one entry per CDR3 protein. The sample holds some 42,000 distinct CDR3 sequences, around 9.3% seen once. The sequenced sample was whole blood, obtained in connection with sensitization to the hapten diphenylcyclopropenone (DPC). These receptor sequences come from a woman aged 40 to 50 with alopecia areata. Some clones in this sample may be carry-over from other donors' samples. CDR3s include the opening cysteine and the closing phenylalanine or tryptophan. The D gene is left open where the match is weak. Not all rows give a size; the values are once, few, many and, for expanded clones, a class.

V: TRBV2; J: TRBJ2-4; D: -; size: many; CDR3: CASSEARGGVDF; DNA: TGTGCCAGCAGTGAAGCGCGAGGCGGCGTTGACTTC
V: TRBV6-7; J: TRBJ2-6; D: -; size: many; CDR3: CASSPRTGANVLTF; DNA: TGTGCCAGCAGTCCCAGGACTGGGGCCAACGTCCTGACTTTC
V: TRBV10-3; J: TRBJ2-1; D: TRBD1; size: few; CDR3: CAILGTGVYNEQFF; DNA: TGTGCCATCCTTGGGACAGGGGTATACAATGAGCAGTTCTTC
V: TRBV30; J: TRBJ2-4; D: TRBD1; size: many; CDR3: CAWGIGQGDKNIQYF; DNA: TGTGCCTGGGGTATAGGACAGGGTGACAAAAACATTCAGTACTTC
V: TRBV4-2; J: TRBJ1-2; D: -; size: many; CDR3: CASSQDPGSYGYTF; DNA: TGTGCCAGCAGCCAAGACCCTGGGTCCTATGGCTACACCTTC
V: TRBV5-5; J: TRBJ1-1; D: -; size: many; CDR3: CASSFAPNTEAFF; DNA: TGTGCCAGCAGCTTTGCACCGAACACTGAAGCTTTCTTT
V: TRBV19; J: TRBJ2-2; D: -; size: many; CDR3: CASLNWADRGTGELFF; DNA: TGTGCCAGCCTGAACTGGGCCGATCGGGGAACCGGGGAGCTGTTTTTT
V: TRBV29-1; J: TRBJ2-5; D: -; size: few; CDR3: CSAQGPRIQETQYF; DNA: TGCAGCGCCCAGGGGCCTCGTATCCAAGAGACCCAGTACTTC
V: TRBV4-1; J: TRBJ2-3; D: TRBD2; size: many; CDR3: CASSHPSGGADTQYF; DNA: TGCGCCAGCAGCCACCCGAGCGGGGGGGCAGATACGCAGTATTTT
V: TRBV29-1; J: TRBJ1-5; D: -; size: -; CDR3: CSVGQGNQPQHF; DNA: TGCAGCGTTGGGCAGGGGAATCAGCCCCAGCATTTT
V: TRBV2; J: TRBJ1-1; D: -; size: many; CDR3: CASSVREATEAFF; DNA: TGTGCCAGCAGTGTCAGAGAGGCCACTGAAGCTTTCTTT
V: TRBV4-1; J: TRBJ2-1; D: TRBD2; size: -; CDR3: CASSHSGGANNEQFF; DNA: TGCGCCAGCAGCCATAGCGGGGGGGCTAACAATGAGCAGTTCTTC
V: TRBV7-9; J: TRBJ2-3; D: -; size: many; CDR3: CASSLGGTDTQYF; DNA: TGTGCCAGCAGCTTAGGAGGCACAGATACGCAGTATTTT
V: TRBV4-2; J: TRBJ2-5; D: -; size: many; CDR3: CASSQGSLGGVETQYF; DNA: TGTGCCAGCAGCCAAGGGTCATTAGGAGGGGTCGAGACCCAGTACTTC
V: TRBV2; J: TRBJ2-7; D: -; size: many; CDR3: CASRDTSYEQYF; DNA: TGTGCCAGTCGGGACACCTCCTACGAGCAGTACTTC
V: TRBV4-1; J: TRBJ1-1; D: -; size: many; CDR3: CASSQDSSVAEAFF; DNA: TGCGCCAGCAGCCAAGATTCGAGCGTGGCTGAAGCTTTCTTT
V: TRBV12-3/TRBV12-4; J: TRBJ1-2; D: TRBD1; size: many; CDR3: CASSLRGGRGNYGYTF; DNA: TGTGCCAGCAGTCTCCGAGGGGGCCGGGGAAACTATGGCTACACCTTC
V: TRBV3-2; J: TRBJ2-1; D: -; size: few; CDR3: CASSQVEGFNEQFF; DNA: TGTGCCAGCAGCCAAGTAGAGGGTTTTAATGAGCAGTTCTTC
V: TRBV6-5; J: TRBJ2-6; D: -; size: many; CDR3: CASSPLTSGANVLTF; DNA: TGTGCCAGCAGTCCCCTAACATCTGGGGCCAACGTCCTGACTTTC
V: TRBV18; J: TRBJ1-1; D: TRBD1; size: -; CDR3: CASSPRRGRNTEAFF; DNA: TGTGCCAGCTCACCAAGAAGGGGGCGGAACACTGAAGCTTTCTTT
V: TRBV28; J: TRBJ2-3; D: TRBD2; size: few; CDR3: CASSFKLAGTDTQYF; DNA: TGTGCCAGCAGTTTCAAACTAGCGGGCACAGATACGCAGTATTTT
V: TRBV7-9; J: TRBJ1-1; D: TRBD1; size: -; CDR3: CASSLGTGPRNTEAFF; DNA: TGTGCCAGCAGCTTAGGGACAGGACCCCGTAACACTGAAGCTTTCTTT
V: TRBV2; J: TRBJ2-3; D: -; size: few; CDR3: CAGSATGRADTQYF; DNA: TGTGCCGGCAGTGCAACGGGGAGAGCAGATACGCAGTATTTT
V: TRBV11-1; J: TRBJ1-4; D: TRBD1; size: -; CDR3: CASSPDRSRYEKLFF; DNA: TGTGCCAGCAGCCCGGACAGGTCTAGATATGAAAAACTGTTTTTT
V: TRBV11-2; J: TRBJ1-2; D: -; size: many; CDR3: CASSLYASGGLVSYTF; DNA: TGTGCCAGCAGCTTGTACGCTAGTGGTGGACTAGTTAGCTACACCTTC
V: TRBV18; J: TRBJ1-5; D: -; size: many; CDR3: CASSPPGGNQPQHF; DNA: TGTGCCAGCTCACCACCGGGTGGCAATCAGCCCCAGCATTTT
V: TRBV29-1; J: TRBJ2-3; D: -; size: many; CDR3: CSVEDPQRGDTQYF; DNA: TGCAGCGTTGAAGATCCCCAGCGTGGGGATACGCAGTATTTT
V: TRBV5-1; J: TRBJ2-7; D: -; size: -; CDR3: CASSLGGTQYEQYF; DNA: TGCGCCAGCAGCTTGGGAGGAACTCAGTACGAGCAGTACTTC
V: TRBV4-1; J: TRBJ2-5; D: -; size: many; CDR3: CASSQEAAEETQYF; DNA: TGCGCCAGCAGCCAAGAAGCAGCGGAAGAGACCCAGTACTTC
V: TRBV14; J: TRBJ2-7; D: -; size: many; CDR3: CASSPRTARLFYEQYF; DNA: TGTGCCAGCAGCCCCCGGACAGCTCGTCTTTTTTACGAGCAGTACTTC
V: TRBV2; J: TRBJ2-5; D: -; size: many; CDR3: CASSVGRQETQYF; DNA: TGTGCCAGCAGTGTAGGACGGCAAGAGACCCAGTACTTC
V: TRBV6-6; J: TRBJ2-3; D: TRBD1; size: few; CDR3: CASSYLSGGADTQYF; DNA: TGTGCCAGCAGTTATCTCTCAGGGGGCGCAGATACGCAGTATTTT
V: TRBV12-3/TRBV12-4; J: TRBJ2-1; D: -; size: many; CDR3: CASQGVEYNEQFF; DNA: TGTGCCAGCCAAGGGGTCGAATACAATGAGCAGTTCTTC
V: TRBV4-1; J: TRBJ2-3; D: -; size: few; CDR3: CASSQFWTSTDTQYF; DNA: TGCGCCAGCAGCCAATTCTGGACTAGCACAGATACGCAGTATTTT
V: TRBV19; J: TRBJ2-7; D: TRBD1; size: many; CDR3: CASRTGGYEQYF; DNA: TGTGCCAGTAGGACAGGGGGCTACGAGCAGTACTTC
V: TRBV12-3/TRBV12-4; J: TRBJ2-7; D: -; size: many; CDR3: CASSFSAGNEQYF; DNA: TGTGCCAGCAGTTTCTCCGCCGGGAACGAGCAGTACTTC
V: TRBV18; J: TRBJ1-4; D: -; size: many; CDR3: CASSRSSNEKLFF; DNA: TGTGCCAGCTCCCGTAGTTCTAATGAAAAACTGTTTTTT
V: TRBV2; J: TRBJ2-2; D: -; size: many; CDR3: CASSPGSNTGELFF; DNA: TGTGCCAGCAGTCCAGGGTCGAACACCGGGGAGCTGTTTTTT
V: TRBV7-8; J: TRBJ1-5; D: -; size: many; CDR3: CASSSRTTASTPQHF; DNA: TGTGCCAGCAGCAGTCGGACGACAGCCAGTACCCCCCAGCATTTT
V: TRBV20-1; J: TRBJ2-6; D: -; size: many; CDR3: CSARVGFSGANVLTF; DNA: TGCAGTGCTAGAGTAGGGTTCTCTGGGGCCAACGTCCTGACTTTC
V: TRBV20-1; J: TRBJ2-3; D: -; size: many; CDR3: CSASPGQQANTQYF; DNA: TGCAGTGCTAGCCCCGGGCAGCAGGCAAATACGCAGTATTTT
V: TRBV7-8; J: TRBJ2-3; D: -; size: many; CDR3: CASTFRENTDTQYF; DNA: TGTGCCAGCACCTTCAGGGAAAACACAGATACGCAGTATTTT
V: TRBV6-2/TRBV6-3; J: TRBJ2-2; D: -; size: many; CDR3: CASSRGVQAGELFF; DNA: TGTGCCAGCAGTCGCGGGGTTCAGGCCGGGGAGCTGTTTTTT
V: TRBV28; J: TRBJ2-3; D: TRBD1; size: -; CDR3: CASSYQAGQGADTQYF; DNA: TGTGCCAGCAGTTATCAGGCGGGACAGGGGGCAGATACGCAGTATTTT
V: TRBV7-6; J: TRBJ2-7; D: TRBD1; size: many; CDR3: CASSYGQGEYEQYF; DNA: TGTGCCAGCAGCTACGGACAGGGGGAGTACGAGCAGTACTTC
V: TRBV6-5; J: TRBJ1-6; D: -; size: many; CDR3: CASTPTGSNSPLHF; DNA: TGTGCCAGCACCCCAACGGGATCGAATTCACCCCTCCACTTT
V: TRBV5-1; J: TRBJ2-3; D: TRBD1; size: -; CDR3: CASSYQMGQGNADTQYF; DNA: TGCGCCAGCAGCTACCAGATGGGACAGGGGAATGCAGATACGCAGTATTTT
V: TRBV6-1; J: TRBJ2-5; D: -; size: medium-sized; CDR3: CASSEWGSQETQYF; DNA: TGTGCCAGCAGTGAATGGGGGAGTCAAGAGACCCAGTACTTC
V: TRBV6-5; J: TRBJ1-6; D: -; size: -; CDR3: CANSRNNSPLHF; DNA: TGTGCCAACAGTCGTAATAATTCACCCCTCCACTTT
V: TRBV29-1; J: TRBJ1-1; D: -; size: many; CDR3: CSLDSSGTEAFF; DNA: TGCAGCTTGGACAGTTCGGGCACTGAAGCTTTCTTT
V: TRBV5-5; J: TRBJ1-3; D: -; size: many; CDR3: CASSSRGSGNTIYF; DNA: TGTGCCAGCAGCTCCCGAGGCTCTGGAAACACCATATATTTT
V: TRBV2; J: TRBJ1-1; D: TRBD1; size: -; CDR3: CAGDRGLAEAFF; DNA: TGTGCCGGAGACAGGGGTCTCGCTGAAGCTTTCTTT
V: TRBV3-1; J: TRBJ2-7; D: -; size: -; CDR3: CASSQTGYEQYF; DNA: TGTGCCAGCAGCCAAACGGGCTACGAGCAGTACTTC
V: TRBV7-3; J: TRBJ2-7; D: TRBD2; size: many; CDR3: CASSLTSGGNEQYF; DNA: TGTGCCAGCAGCTTGACTAGCGGGGGTAACGAGCAGTACTTC
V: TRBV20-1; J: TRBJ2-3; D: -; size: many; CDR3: CSARDLREMSTDTQYF; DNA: TGCAGTGCTAGAGATCTACGGGAGATGAGCACAGATACGCAGTATTTT
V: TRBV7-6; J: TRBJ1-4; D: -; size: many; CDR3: CASSLGVGRNEKLFF; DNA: TGTGCCAGCAGCTTAGGGGTGGGGCGGAATGAAAAACTGTTTTTT
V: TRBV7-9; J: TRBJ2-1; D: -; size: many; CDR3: CASSLEPAREQFF; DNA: TGTGCCAGCAGCTTAGAGCCGGCGCGTGAGCAGTTCTTC
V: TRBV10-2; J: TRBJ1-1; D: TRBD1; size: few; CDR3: CASSESKGADTEAFF; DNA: TGCGCCAGCAGTGAGTCGAAGGGGGCGGACACTGAAGCTTTCTTT